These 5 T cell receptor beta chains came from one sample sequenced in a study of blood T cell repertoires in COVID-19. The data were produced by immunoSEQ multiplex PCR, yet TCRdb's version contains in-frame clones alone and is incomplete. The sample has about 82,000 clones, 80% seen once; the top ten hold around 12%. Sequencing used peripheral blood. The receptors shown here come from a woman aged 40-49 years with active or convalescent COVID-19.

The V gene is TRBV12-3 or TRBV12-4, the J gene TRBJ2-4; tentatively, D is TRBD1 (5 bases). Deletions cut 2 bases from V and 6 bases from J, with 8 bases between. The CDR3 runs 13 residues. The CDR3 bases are TGTGCCAGCAGTTTAACAGGTCGAAACATTCAGTACTTC. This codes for CASSLTGRNIQYF.

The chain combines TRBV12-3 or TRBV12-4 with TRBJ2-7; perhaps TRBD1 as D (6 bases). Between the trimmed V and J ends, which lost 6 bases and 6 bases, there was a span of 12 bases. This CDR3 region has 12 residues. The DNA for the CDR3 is TGTGCCAGCAGGTACAGGGTTGGCGAGCAGTACTTC. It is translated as CASRYRVGEQYF.

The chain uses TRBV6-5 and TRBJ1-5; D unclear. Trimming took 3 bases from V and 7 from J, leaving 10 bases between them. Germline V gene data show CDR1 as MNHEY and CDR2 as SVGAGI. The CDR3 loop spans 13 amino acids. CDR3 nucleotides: TGTGCCAGCAGTTATGAGGGAAGGCAGCCCCAGCATTTT. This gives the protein CASSYEGRQPQHF.

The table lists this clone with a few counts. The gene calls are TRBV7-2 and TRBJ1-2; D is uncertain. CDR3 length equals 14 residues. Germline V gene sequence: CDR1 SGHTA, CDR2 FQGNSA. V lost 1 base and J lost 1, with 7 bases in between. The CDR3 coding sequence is TGTGCCAGCAGCTTAGGGCGGTTTAACTATGGCTACACCTTC. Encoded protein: CASSLGRFNYGYTF.

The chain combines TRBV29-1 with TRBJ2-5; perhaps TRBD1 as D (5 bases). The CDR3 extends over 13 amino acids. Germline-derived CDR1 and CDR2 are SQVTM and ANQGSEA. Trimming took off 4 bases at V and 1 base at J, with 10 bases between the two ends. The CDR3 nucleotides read TGCAGCGTTGTGCCAGGGTCCCAAGAGACCCAGTACTTC. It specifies CSVVPGSQETQYF.